The 30 T cell receptor beta chains below come from one sample, sequenced in a study of T cell clonotyping in hematopoietic cell transplantation. Time point in this sample: recipient sample about 28 days before transplant, after cytoreduction. Clones were read by immunoSEQ multiplex PCR, and TCRdb kept only the in-frame ones, dropping some. The sample includes 7,000 or so clones, 70% to 90% of them seen just once. The starting material was peripheral blood mononuclear cells, obtained before stem cell transplant. The origin of the receptors is a man aged 25-45 years with acute myeloid leukemia. Some clones in this sample may be carry-over from other donors' samples.

A word on this clone: Germline and junction disagree at one end, which may indicate a read error. The genes are TRBV7-7 and TRBJ2-1, with D perhaps assigned TRBD1 or TRBD2 (5 bases each). In germline, CDR1 is SSHAT, CDR2 FNYEAQ (reference sequence). This CDR3 region has 17 residues. The DNA of the CDR3 is TGTGCTAGCAGCTTGACGCCTGACAGCGGAGGCTACAATGAGCAGTTCTTC. This encodes CASSLTPDSGGYNEQFF.

V and J are TRBV4-3 and TRBJ1-5; no clear D. Trimming removed 1 base from V and 5 bases from J, with 6 bases in between. Germline lookup yields CDR1 LGHNA and CDR2 YSLEER. This CDR3 comprises 13 residues. The CDR3 sequence: CASSQAPYQPQHF. The CDR3 coding sequence is TGCGCCAGCAGCCAAGCCCCTTATCAGCCCCAGCATTTT.

V and J are TRBV19 and TRBJ2-1, with D uncertain. The CDR3 spans 14 residues. Trimming cost V 0 bases and J 8 bases, with 11 bases left between them. Germline CDR1 LNHDA, CDR2 SQIVND (reference sequence). In DNA form, the CDR3 reads TGTGCCAGTAGTATAGATCAGGAGTATCATGAGCAGTTCTTC. Encoded protein: CASSIDQEYHEQFF. The whole variable domain, remainder taken from reference TRBV19 and TRBJ2-1, is DGGITQSPKYLFRKEGQNVTLSCEQNLNHDAMYWYRQDPGQGLRLIYYSQIVNDFQKGDIAEGYSVSREKKESFPLTVTSAQKNPTAFYLCASSIDQEYHEQFFGPGTRLTVL.

The genes are TRBV6-1 and TRBJ1-5; D remains unclear. The CDR3 contains 12 residues. Germline-derived CDR1 and CDR2 are MNHNS and SASEGT. The V end lost 6 bases, the J end lost 11 bases, and 14 bases lay between the germline ends. CDR3 coding DNA: TGTGCCAGCAGCCCCGGGCCTGCCACCCAGCATTTT. Translating it yields CASSPGPATQHF.

V and J are TRBV27 and TRBJ2-3; 10 bases are shared with TRBD2. J was trimmed by 0 bases and V by 6 bases; bases with no gene match: 3. CDR3 length: 15 residues. The germline gives CDR1 MNHEY, CDR2 SMNVEV (reference sequence). CDR3 residues: CASRGLAVSTDTQYF. CDR3 DNA sequence: TGTGCCAGCAGAGGACTAGCGGTTAGCACAGATACGCAGTATTTT.

About this clone itself: The junction departs from the called germline gene at one end, perhaps through a read error. The chain has TRBV2 and TRBJ2-7; possibly TRBD1 or TRBD2 for D (5 bases each). From germline, CDR1 is SNHLY and CDR2 FYNNEI. CDR3 size: 15 residues. The CDR3 nucleotides read TGTGCCAGCAGCGAAGGGACCTTGAGCTCCTACGAGCAGTACTTC. Protein product: CASSEGTLSSYEQYF.

The gene calls are TRBV2 and TRBJ2-7, with 7 bases lining up with TRBD1. The CDR3 is 13 residues long. The germline V gene has CDR1 SNHLY and CDR2 FYNNEI. V shed 8 bases, J shed 7 bases, and the junction held 11 bases outside the gene matches. The CDR3 region has the DNA TGTGCCAGCTCCACAGGGGCGGCGACAGAGCAGTACTTC. This gives the protein CASSTGAATEQYF.

The rearrangement joins TRBV5-1 to TRBJ2-7, with D maybe TRBD1 (5 bases). V lost 0 bases and J 3 bases, leaving 19 bases between the germline ends. The CDR3 length is 17 residues. Looked up from germline, CDR1 is SGHRS and CDR2 is YFSETQ. The CDR3 sequence: CASSLGWGSILNYEQYF. CDR3 coding DNA: TGCGCCAGCAGCTTGGGATGGGGCTCCATACTTAACTACGAGCAGTACTTC. Supplemented by reference TRBV5-1 and TRBJ2-7, the full variable domain reads KAGVTQTPRYLIKTRGQQVTLSCSPISGHRSVSWYQQTPGQGLQFLFEYFSETQRNKGNFPGRFSGRQFSNSRSEMNVSTLELGDSALYLCASSLGWGSILNYEQYFGPGTRLTVT.

CDR3 protein: CASSQGLPNEKLFF. Written as DNA, the CDR3 is TGTGCCAGTAGTCAGGGTTTGCCTAATGAAAAACTGTTTTTT. The V call is TRBV19, the J call TRBJ1-4; tentative D call: TRBD1 (5 bases). This CDR3 is built from 14 residues. Trimming took off 5 bases at V and 3 bases at J, with 10 bases between the two ends. Germline CDR1 LNHDA, CDR2 SQIVND (reference sequence).

This clone was seen a handful of times. The chain has TRBV28 and TRBJ1-1; D uncertain. The CDR3 spans 15 residues. V was cut by 10 bases and J by 5 bases, with 23 bases left in between. Germline V lookup: CDR1 MDHEN, CDR2 SYDVKM. CDR3 amino acids: CATSGRPLEKTEAFF. The CDR3 nucleotides are TGTGCCACATCGGGCCGGCCCCTTGAGAAGACTGAAGCTTTCTTT.

This chain links TRBV7-9 with TRBJ2-2, with D hard to call. CDR1 and CDR2 (germline): SEHNR, FQNEAQ (reference sequence). This CDR3 is built from 12 residues. V was shortened by 3 bases and J by 3 bases, with 2 bases between the two germline ends. The CDR3 region is CASSFDTGELFF. CDR3 DNA: TGTGCCAGCAGCTTCGACACCGGGGAGCTGTTTTTT.

The genes are TRBV5-6 and TRBJ2-7, with 13 bases lining up with TRBD2. V shed 1 base, J shed 7 bases, and the junction held 14 bases outside the gene matches. CDR1 and CDR2 from the germline V gene are SGHDT and YYEEEE. This CDR3 has 18 amino acids. The CDR3 is CASSLTRLAGGLWGEQYF. The DNA of the CDR3 is TGTGCCAGCAGCTTGACTCGACTAGCGGGAGGCCTCTGGGGGGAGCAGTACTTC.

The V gene is TRBV27, the J gene TRBJ1-2; 8 nucleotides align to TRBD1. CDR1 MNHEY and CDR2 SMNVEV come from the germline V gene (reference sequence). CDR3 size: 14 residues. V dropped 5 bases and J dropped 8; count of bases not matched to a gene: 10. This CDR3 reads CASSRTGSRGGYTF. The CDR3, as DNA: TGTGCCAGCAGTAGGACAGGGTCCAGGGGCGGCTACACCTTC.

This chain joins TRBV5-4 and TRBJ2-7, with D perhaps matching TRBD1 (6 bases). The CDR3 runs to 16 residues. V lost 4 bases to trimming and J lost 7 bases, with 24 bases between them. Germline V CDR1 and CDR2: SGHNT, YYREEE (reference sequence). The CDR3 DNA sequence: TGTGCCAGCAGCCCCAATGGACGGCAGGGGCTAGGAGAGCAGTACTTC. Its translation is CASSPNGRQGLGEQYF.

V and J are TRBV19 and TRBJ1-1; no reliable D call. With 4 bases removed from V and 0 bases from J, the gap between germline ends came to 6 bases. Germline CDR1 is LNHDA and CDR2 is SQIVND (reference sequence). This CDR3 is built from 13 residues. CDR3 DNA sequence: TGTGCCAGTAGTAGGGCCTTGAACACTGAAGCTTTCTTT. Residues: CASSRALNTEAFF.

The chain has TRBV5-4 and TRBJ1-2; D uncertain. From germline, CDR1 is SGHNT and CDR2 YYREEE (reference sequence). Trimming removed 4 bases at V and 4 bases at J, with 11 bases between. This CDR3 is built from 13 residues. The CDR3: CASSRLEGYGYTF. In nucleotides, the CDR3 is TGTGCCAGCAGCAGGCTCGAAGGCTATGGCTACACCTTC.

The chain carries TRBV10-2 and TRBJ1-1; 10 positions agree with TRBD1. The junction had 13 bases not matched to a gene; V was cut back by 5 bases and J by 4 bases. In germline, CDR1 is WSHSY, CDR2 SAAADI. This CDR3 is 17 amino acids long. Here the CDR3 DNA reads TGCGCCAGCAGTTTCCTCCCGGGACAGGGGTTGGGCACTGAAGCTTTCTTT. Protein product: CASSFLPGQGLGTEAFF.

Comments on this clone: An end of the junction does not agree with germline; a read error may underlie this. The chain uses TRBV15 and TRBJ2-5; D uncertain. The CDR3 covers 14 residues. Germline V CDR1 and CDR2: LNHNV, YYDKDF (reference sequence). CDR3 amino acids: CDTSYVPAQETQYF. CDR3 DNA sequence: TGTGACACCAGTTATGTCCCGGCCCAAGAGACCCAGTACTTC.

V is TRBV7-9 and J is TRBJ2-1, with 10 bases that match TRBD1. The V and J ends lost 5 bases and 4 bases, in that order; junction bases with no gene match: 5. Germline-derived CDR1 and CDR2 are SEHNR and FQNEAQ (reference sequence). CDR3 length: 15 amino acids. The CDR3 sequence: CASSGGGQGYNEQFF. The CDR3 DNA reads as TGTGCCAGCAGCGGGGGGGGACAGGGGTACAATGAGCAGTTCTTC.

V usage is TRBV7-9 and J usage is TRBJ2-1; D unclear. The CDR3 loop spans 13 amino acids. The V gene lost 1 base and the J gene lost 6 bases, with 7 bases spanning the gap. The germline V gene encodes CDR1 SEHNR and CDR2 FQNEAQ (reference sequence). The CDR3 bases are TGTGCCAGCAGCTTAGTCCAGGCCAATGAGCAGTTCTTC. Translation: CASSLVQANEQFF.

This rearrangement joins TRBV7-8 to TRBJ2-5; 7 bases line up with TRBD2. Trimming removed 5 bases from V and 4 bases from J; junction bases left unmatched: 10. This CDR3 is built from 15 residues. Germline values: CDR1 SGHVS, CDR2 FQNEAQ. This CDR3 reads CASSPQSGGSETQYF. CDR3 in DNA: TGTGCCAGCAGCCCACAATCGGGGGGTTCAGAGACCCAGTACTTC.

This clone has a single count. The CDR3 DNA is TGTGCCAGCAGCGTAGCTAGCAGGGCCGCCGGGGCCAACGTCCTGACTTTC. Translated, it gives CASSVASRAAGANVLTF. The chain links TRBV9 to TRBJ2-6; either TRBD1 or TRBD2 may fit D (5 bases each). This CDR3 has 17 amino acids. In germline, CDR1 is SGDLS, CDR2 YYNGEE. V was shortened by 0 bases and J by 4 bases, with 14 bases between the two germline ends.

The chain recombines TRBV11-2 with TRBJ2-7; D unclear. This CDR3 is 13 amino acids long. V was trimmed by 5 bases and J by 6 bases, leaving 14 bases between them. The germline gives CDR1 SGHAT, CDR2 FQNNGV. CDR3 nucleotide sequence: TGTGCCAGCAGCACAATTCGCCTTGGCGAGCAGTACTTC. Translating gives CASSTIRLGEQYF.

The chain combines TRBV9 with TRBJ1-2; no firm D call. Trimming took 3 bases from V and 2 from J, leaving 5 bases between them. Germline assignment: CDR1 SGDLS and CDR2 YYNGEE. There are 12 residues in the CDR3. CDR3 in DNA: TGTGCCAGCAGCGGGATGAACTATGGCTACACCTTC. Its protein product is CASSGMNYGYTF.

The chain has TRBV6-6 and TRBJ1-5; D is possibly TRBD1 (6 bases). The CDR3 runs 16 residues. Germline lookup yields CDR1 MNHNY and CDR2 SVGAGI (reference sequence). Trimming removed 0 bases at V and 5 bases at J, with 14 bases between. In DNA, the CDR3 is TGTGCCAGCAGTTACTCGAACACAGGGATAGATCAGCCCCAGCATTTT. This gives the protein CASSYSNTGIDQPQHF.

The V and J genes are TRBV5-4 and TRBJ2-7, with D perhaps TRBD2 (6 bases). Per the germline V gene, CDR1 is SGHNT and CDR2 is YYREEE (reference sequence). V lost 5 bases and J 0 bases, leaving 15 bases between the germline ends. The CDR3 consists of 15 residues. Here the CDR3 reads CASSSGTLSSYEQYF. CDR3 DNA sequence: TGTGCCAGCAGTTCCGGGACTCTGAGCTCCTACGAGCAGTACTTC.

V usage is TRBV11-3 and J usage is TRBJ2-6, with 7 bases that match TRBD1. Germline V gene data show CDR1 as SGHNT and CDR2 as YENEEA. J lost 4 bases, V lost 5 bases, and 8 bases had no gene match. The CDR3 has 16 amino acids. The DNA for the CDR3 is TGTGCCAGCAGCCGACAGGGACCCTCCGGGGCCAACGTCCTGACTTTC. Protein: CASSRQGPSGANVLTF.

V gene TRBV25-1 combines with J gene TRBJ1-6, with 7 positions matching TRBD1. The V segment lost 0 bases and the J segment 10 bases; nucleotides outside the gene matches: 9. There are 16 residues in the CDR3. CDR1 MGHDK and CDR2 SYGVNS come from the germline V gene. CDR3: CASSEYSDRSYSPLHF. As DNA, the CDR3 is TGTGCCAGCAGTGAATATTCGGACAGGTCATACTCACCCCTCCACTTT.

The rearrangement joins TRBV2 to TRBJ2-2; tentative D call: TRBD2 (5 bases). This CDR3 region has 13 residues. Trimming stripped 4 bases from V and 5 bases from J, with 8 bases between. Germline CDR1 reads SNHLY; CDR2 reads FYNNEI. DNA of the CDR3: TGTGCCAGCAGTGTTCGAGGGACCGGGGAGCTGTTTTTT. It codes for CASSVRGTGELFF. The whole variable domain, remainder taken from reference TRBV2 and TRBJ2-2, is EPEVTQTPSHQVTQMGQEVILRCVPISNHLYFYWYRQILGQKVEFLVSFYNNEISEKSEIFDDQFSVERPDGSNFTLKIRSTKLEDSAMYFCASSVRGTGELFFGEGSRLTVL.

The genes are TRBV4-3 and TRBJ1-2; 11 bases map to TRBD1. Germline V gives CDR1 LGHNA, CDR2 YSLEER. The CDR3 is 17 amino acids. After removal of 0 bases from V and 0 bases from J, the junction contained 3 bases not matched to a gene. CDR3 in amino acids: CASSQDWGQGANYGYTF. CDR3 nucleotides: TGCGCCAGCAGCCAAGATTGGGGACAGGGGGCTAACTATGGCTACACCTTC.